A few counts support the clone carrying this T cell receptor (beta chain). This sample was included in a study of T-cell memory formation after mild COVID-19. TCRdb reprocessed the 5' RACE reads with MiXCR, giving one entry per CDR3 protein. The repertoire includes about 560,000 distinct CDR3 sequences, about 20% of them detected once, and 8.4% sits in the top ten. The V end lost 5 bases, the J end lost 7 bases, and 15 bases lay between the germline ends. Germline CDR1 SGHVS, CDR2 FQNEAQ. CDR3 size: 14 residues. Sequenced input: PBMCs or a T cell subset sorted from them (not recorded which). The rearrangement uses TRBV7-8 and TRBJ1-3; D is uncertain. The clonotype comes from an adult woman who had mild COVID-19 (a few samples of this study predate the infection). Cell type and time point are not known. CDR3 protein: CASSPSAGLNTIYF. The CDR3 DNA sequence: TGTGCCAGCAGCCCCAGCGCGGGGTTGAACACCATATATTTT.